Listed below are T cell receptor beta chains from one sample, sequenced in a study of T cell responses to AZD1222 COVID-19 vaccine. TCRdb's copy holds only in-frame clones and misses some; the assay was immunoSEQ multiplex PCR. Counted here are over 95,000 clones, 70% to 90% occurring once; the ten biggest clones make up approximately 2.9%. The specimen comprised peripheral blood, sampled on day 0 of AZD1222 vaccination. These receptors all come from an adult in good health. Each CDR3 is given with its conserved first and last residue. A D gene is named only where the DNA matches it firmly. A row's size may be missing; if present it is once, few, many or a size class.

abundance | d_gene | j_gene | v_gene | CDR3nt | CDR3aa
- | TRBD1 | TRBJ2-2 | TRBV11-3 | TGTGCCAGCAGCTTAGGAGACAGGGGGATTGTCACCGGGGAGCTGTTTTTT | CASSLGDRGIVTGELFF
- | - | TRBJ2-7 | TRBV2 | TGTGCCAGCAGTGATCCCCAGGGGAGGTCCTACGAGCAGTACTTC | CASSDPQGRSYEQYF
once | - | TRBJ1-2 | TRBV7-2 | TGTGCCAGCAGCCCTGGACAGTCCCCTAACTATGGCTACACCTTC | CASSPGQSPNYGYTF
- | TRBD1 | TRBJ2-1 | TRBV10-3 | TGTGCCATCAGCCTTGGCGACAGGGTGAACTACAATGAGCAGTTCTTC | CAISLGDRVNYNEQFF
- | - | TRBJ2-1 | TRBV2 | TGTGCCAGCAGTGAACTCCGGGGAGGGGGCAATGAGCAGTTCTTC | CASSELRGGGNEQFF
- | - | TRBJ1-1 | TRBV6-8 | TGTGCCAGCAGCTCCCGAACGAGTGAAGCTTTCTTT | CASSSRTSEAFF
once | TRBD2 | TRBJ2-7 | TRBV7-2 | TGTGCCAGCAGCGCTCTAGCGGGGGGAGGATACGAGCAGTACTTC | CASSALAGGGYEQYF
- | TRBD1 | TRBJ2-1 | TRBV6-5 | TGTGCCAGCAGTTTCAGGGACAGTGGCGAGCAGTTCTTC | CASSFRDSGEQFF
- | - | TRBJ1-2 | TRBV9 | TGTGCCAGCAGCGTAATTGGAAGCTCCTATGGCTACACCTTC | CASSVIGSSYGYTF
- | - | TRBJ1-1 | TRBV19 | TGTGCCAGTAGTAAAGGGACCGGAGGGAGCACTGAAGCTTTCTTT | CASSKGTGGSTEAFF
- | - | TRBJ1-1 | TRBV7-9 | TGTGCCAGCAGCCCTACGGGGGCAGGGGCGTACACTGAAGCTTTCTTT | CASSPTGAGAYTEAFF
- | - | TRBJ1-3 | TRBV5-6 | TGTGCCAGCACCGCTTGGAGTCGCTCTGGAAACACCATATATTTT | CASTAWSRSGNTIYF
- | - | TRBJ1-5 | TRBV6-2/TRBV6-3 | TGTGCCAGCAGTCCCCAGGGAAGCAATCAGCCCCAGCATTTT | CASSPQGSNQPQHF
once | TRBD2 | TRBJ2-3 | TRBV27 | TGTGCCAGCCAACTGATCCCGGGACTAGCGGGAGTTTCCGGAGATACGCAGTATTTT | CASQLIPGLAGVSGDTQYF
- | - | TRBJ2-3 | TRBV27 | TGTGCCAGTCGGACGGTCGGTCCAGATACGCAGTATTTT | CASRTVGPDTQYF
once | TRBD1 | TRBJ1-6 | TRBV9 | TGTGCCAGCAGCGTCGCCCGGGACAGGGTCGATTCTTCACCCCTCCACTTT | CASSVARDRVDSSPLHF
- | - | TRBJ2-7 | TRBV11-3 | TGTGCCAGCAGCTTAGATTCGGGCGAGCAGTACTTC | CASSLDSGEQYF
- | TRBD1 | TRBJ1-6 | TRBV7-9 | TGTGCCAGCAGCCTCGCAGGGGGCGACTCACCCCTCCACTTT | CASSLAGGDSPLHF
- | - | TRBJ2-5 | TRBV9 | TGTGCCAGCAGCAGGTTTGATAGTTCTTGGGAGACCCAGTACTTC | CASSRFDSSWETQYF
few | TRBD1 | TRBJ2-2 | TRBV6-4 | TGTGCCAGCAGTCCAGGTCCCGGGACAGGGCCCGGGGAGCTGTTTTTT | CASSPGPGTGPGELFF
- | - | TRBJ2-1 | TRBV11-3 | TGTGCCAGCACCCTGACCCCTTTGTATGAGCAGTTCTTC | CASTLTPLYEQFF
- | TRBD1 | TRBJ2-3 | TRBV15 | TGTGCCACCAGCAGAGATTATGGGGACAGTACCACAGATACGCAGTATTTT | CATSRDYGDSTTDTQYF
- | - | TRBJ1-6 | TRBV9 | TGTGCCAGCAGCGAAAAAGGGTTAACCCTCCACTTT | CASSEKGLTLHF
few | - | TRBJ1-1 | TRBV25-1 | TGTGCCAGCAGCCCGGGGCTGAACACTGAAGCTTTCTTT | CASSPGLNTEAFF
- | - | TRBJ2-1 | TRBV19 | TGTGCCAGTAGTATAGAGGCGAACAATGAGCAGTTCTTC | CASSIEANNEQFF
- | - | TRBJ1-3 | TRBV6-2/TRBV6-3 | TGTGCCAGCAGTTGGCCGGGACGGGACAGAAACACCATATATTTT | CASSWPGRDRNTIYF
- | - | TRBJ1-5 | TRBV5-5 | TGTGCCAGCAGCTTGGGCCTTGGGAGCAATCAGCCCCAGCATTTT | CASSLGLGSNQPQHF
- | - | TRBJ1-2 | TRBV19 | TGTGCCAGTAGTAGGGAGGCCGGGGGCTACACCTTC | CASSREAGGYTF
- | TRBD2 | TRBJ2-1 | TRBV11-2 | TGTGCCAGCAGCCGGACTAGCGGGAGCTATGAGCAGTTCTTC | CASSRTSGSYEQFF